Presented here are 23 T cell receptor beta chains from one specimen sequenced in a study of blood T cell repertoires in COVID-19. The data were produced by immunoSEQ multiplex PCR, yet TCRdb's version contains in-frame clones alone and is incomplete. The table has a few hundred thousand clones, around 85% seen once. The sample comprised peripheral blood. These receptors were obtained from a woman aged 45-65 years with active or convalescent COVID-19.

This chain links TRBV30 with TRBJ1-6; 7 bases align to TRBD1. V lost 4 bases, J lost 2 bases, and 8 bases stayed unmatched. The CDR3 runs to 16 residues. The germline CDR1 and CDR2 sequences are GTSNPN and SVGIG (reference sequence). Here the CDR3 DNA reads TGTGCCTGGACTGGGGACAGTAGGCCCTATAATTCACCCCTCCACTTT. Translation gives CAWTGDSRPYNSPLHF. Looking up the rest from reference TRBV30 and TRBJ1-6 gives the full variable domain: SQTIHQWPATLVQPVGSPLSLECTVEGTSNPNLYWYRQAAGRGLQLLFYSVGIGQISSEVPQNLSASRPQDRQFILSSKKLLLSDSGFYLCAWTGDSRPYNSPLHFGNGTRLTVT.

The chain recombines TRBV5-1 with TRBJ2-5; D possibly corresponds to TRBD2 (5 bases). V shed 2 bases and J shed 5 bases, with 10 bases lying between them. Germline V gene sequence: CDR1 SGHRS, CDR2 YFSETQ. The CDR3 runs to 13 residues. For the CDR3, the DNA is TGCGCCAGCAGCTTTGGACCGGGGGAGACCCAGTACTTC. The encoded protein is CASSFGPGETQYF.

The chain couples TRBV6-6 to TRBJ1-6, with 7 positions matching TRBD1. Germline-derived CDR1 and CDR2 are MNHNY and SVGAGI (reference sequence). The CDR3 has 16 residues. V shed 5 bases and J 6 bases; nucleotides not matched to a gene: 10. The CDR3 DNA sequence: TGTGCCAGCAGTCGACAGGGAGGGGTTAGTAATTCACCCCTCCACTTT. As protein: CASSRQGGVSNSPLHF.

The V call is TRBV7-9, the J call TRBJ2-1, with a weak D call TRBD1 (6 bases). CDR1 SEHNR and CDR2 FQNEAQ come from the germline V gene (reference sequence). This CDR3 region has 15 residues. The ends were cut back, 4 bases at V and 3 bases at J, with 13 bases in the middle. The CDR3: CASSYSAGDYNEQFF. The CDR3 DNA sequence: TGTGCCAGCAGCTATTCGGCAGGGGACTACAATGAGCAGTTCTTC.

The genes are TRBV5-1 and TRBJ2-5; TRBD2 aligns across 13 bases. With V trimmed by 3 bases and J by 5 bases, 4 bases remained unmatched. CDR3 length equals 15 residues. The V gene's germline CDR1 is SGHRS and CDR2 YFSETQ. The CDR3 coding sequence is TGCGCCAGCAGCTCCGGGACTAGCGGGACGGAGACCCAGTACTTC. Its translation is CASSSGTSGTETQYF.

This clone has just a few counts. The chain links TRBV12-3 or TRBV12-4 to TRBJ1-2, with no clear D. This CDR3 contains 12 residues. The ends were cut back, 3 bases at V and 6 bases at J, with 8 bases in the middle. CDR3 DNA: TGTGCCAGCAGTTTTGAGGGCCATGGCTACACCTTC. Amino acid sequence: CASSFEGHGYTF.

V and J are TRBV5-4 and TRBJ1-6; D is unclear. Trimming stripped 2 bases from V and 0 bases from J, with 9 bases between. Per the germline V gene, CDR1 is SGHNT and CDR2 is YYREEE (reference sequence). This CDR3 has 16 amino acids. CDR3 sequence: CASSFIHSSYNSPLHF. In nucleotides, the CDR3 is TGTGCCAGCAGCTTCATACACAGCTCCTATAATTCACCCCTCCACTTT.

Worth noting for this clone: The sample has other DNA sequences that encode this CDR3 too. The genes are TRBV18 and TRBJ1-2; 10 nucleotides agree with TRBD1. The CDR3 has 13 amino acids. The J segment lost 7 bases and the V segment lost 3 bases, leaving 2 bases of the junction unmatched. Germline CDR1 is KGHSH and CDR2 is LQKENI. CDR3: CASSPGQGSGYTF. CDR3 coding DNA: TGTGCCAGCTCACCGGGACAGGGGTCTGGCTACACCTTC.

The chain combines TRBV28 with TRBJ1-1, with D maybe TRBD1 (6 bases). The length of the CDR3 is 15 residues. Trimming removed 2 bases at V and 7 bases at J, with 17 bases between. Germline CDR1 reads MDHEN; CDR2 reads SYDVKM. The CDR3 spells CASSLGGAGEDEAFF. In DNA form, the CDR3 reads TGTGCCAGCAGTTTAGGGGGGGCAGGGGAGGATGAAGCTTTCTTT. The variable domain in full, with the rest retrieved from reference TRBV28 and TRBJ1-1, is DVKVTQSSRYLVKRTGEKVFLECVQDMDHENMFWYRQDPGLGLRLIYFSYDVKMKEKGDIPEGYSVSREKKERFSLILESASTNQTSMYLCASSLGGAGEDEAFFGQGTRLTVV.

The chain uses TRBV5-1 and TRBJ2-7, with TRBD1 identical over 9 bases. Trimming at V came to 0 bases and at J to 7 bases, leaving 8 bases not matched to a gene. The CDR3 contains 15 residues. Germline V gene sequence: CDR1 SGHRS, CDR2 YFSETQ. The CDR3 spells CASSLGDREVAEQYF. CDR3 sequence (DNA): TGCGCCAGCAGCTTGGGGGACAGGGAGGTGGCGGAGCAGTACTTC.

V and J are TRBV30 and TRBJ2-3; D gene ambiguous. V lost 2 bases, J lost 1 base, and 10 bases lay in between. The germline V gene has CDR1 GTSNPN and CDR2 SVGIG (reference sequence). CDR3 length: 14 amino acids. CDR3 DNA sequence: TGTGCCTGGAGTCCCAGGTCTGGCACAGATACGCAGTATTTT. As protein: CAWSPRSGTDTQYF.

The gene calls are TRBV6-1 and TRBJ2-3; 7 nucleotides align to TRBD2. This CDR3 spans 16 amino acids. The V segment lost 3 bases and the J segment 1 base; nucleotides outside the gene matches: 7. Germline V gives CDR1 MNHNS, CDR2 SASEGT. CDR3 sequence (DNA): TGTGCCAGCAGTGATTATTGGGGAGGGGGCACAGATACGCAGTATTTT. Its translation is CASSDYWGGGTDTQYF.

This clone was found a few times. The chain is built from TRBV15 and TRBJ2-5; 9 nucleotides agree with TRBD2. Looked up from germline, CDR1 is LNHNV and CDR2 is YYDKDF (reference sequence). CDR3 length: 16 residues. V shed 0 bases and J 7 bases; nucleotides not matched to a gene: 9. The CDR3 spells CATSRDVAGVIGTQYF. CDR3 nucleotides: TGTGCCACCAGCAGAGATGTAGCGGGAGTCATCGGGACCCAGTACTTC. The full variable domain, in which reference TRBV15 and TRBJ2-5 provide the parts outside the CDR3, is DAMVIQNPRYQVTQFGKPVTLSCSQTLNHNVMYWYQQKSSQAPKLLFHYYDKDFNNEADTPDNFQSRRPNTSFCFLDIRSPGLGDTAMYLCATSRDVAGVIGTQYFGPGTRLLVL.

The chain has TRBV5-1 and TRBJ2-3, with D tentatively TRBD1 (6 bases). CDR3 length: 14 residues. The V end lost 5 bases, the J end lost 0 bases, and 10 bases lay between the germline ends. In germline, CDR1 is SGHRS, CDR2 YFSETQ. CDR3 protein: CASRGTPSTDTQYF. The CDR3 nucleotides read TGCGCCAGCAGGGGGACACCTAGCACAGATACGCAGTATTTT.

For the CDR3, the DNA is TGTGCCACGAGCTTCCAAGAGACCCAGTACTTC. Its protein is CATSFQETQYF. The gene calls are TRBV19 and TRBJ2-5, with D hard to call. The CDR3 loop spans 11 amino acids. The germline V gene encodes CDR1 LNHDA and CDR2 SQIVND (reference sequence). With 10 bases removed from V and 1 base from J, the gap between germline ends came to 7 bases. Complete variable domain (other parts from reference TRBV19 and TRBJ2-5): DGGITQSPKYLFRKEGQNVTLSCEQNLNHDAMYWYRQDPGQGLRLIYYSQIVNDFQKGDIAEGYSVSREKKESFPLTVTSAQKNPTAFYLCATSFQETQYFGPGTRLLVL.

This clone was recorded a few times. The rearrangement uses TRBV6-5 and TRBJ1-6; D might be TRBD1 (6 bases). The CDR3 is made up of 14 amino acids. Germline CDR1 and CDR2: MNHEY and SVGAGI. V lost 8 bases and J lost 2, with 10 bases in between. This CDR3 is CASRGAAYNSPLHF. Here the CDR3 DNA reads TGTGCCAGCCGGGGGGCCGCCTATAATTCACCCCTCCACTTT.

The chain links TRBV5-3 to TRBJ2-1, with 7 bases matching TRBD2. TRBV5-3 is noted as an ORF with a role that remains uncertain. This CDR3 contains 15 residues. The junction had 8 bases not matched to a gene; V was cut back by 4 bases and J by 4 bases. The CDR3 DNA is TGTGCCAGAAGCAAGGCGGGGGATTTATACAATGAGCAGTTCTTC. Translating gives CARSKAGDLYNEQFF.

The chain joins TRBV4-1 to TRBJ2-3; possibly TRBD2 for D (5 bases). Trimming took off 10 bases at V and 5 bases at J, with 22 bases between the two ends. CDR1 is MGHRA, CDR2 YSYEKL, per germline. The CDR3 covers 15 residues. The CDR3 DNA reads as TGCGCCACCTCCCGCCTGGCAGGAACTAGAGATACGCAGTATTTT. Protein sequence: CATSRLAGTRDTQYF.

The CDR3: CASSESSGRSDTQYF. In DNA form, the CDR3 reads TGTGCCAGCAGTGAGTCGAGCGGGAGGTCAGATACGCAGTATTTT. The rearrangement uses TRBV6-4 and TRBJ2-3; 9 nucleotides agree with TRBD2. The CDR3 length is 15 residues. The germline CDR1 and CDR2 sequences are MRHNA and SNTAGT. With V trimmed by 3 bases and J by 4 bases, 5 bases remained unmatched.

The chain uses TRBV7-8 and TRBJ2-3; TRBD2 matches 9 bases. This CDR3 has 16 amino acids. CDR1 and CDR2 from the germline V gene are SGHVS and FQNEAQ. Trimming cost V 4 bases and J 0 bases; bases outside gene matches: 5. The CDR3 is CASSSRTSASTDTQYF. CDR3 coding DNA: TGTGCCAGCAGCTCACGGACTAGCGCTAGCACAGATACGCAGTATTTT.

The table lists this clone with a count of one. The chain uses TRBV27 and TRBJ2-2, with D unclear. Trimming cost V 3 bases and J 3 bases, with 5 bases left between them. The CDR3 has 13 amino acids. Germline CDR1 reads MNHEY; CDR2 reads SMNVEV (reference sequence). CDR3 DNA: TGTGCCAGCAGTTTCCTTCACACCGGGGAGCTGTTTTTT. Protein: CASSFLHTGELFF.

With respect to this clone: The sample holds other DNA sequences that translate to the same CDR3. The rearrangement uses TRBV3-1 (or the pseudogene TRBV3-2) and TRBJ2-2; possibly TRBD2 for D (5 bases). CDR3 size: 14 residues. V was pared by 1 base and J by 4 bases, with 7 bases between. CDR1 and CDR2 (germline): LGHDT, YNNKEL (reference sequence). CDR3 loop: CASSQAAGTGELFF. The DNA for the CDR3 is TGTGCCAGCAGCCAAGCTGCGGGCACCGGGGAGCTGTTTTTT.

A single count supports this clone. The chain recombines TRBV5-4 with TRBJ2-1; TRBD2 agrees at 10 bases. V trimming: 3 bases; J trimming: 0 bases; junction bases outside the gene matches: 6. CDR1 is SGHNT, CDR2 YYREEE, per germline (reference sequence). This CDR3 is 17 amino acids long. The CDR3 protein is CASSWASGRASYNEQFF. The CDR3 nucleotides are TGTGCCAGCAGCTGGGCTAGCGGGAGAGCCTCCTACAATGAGCAGTTCTTC.